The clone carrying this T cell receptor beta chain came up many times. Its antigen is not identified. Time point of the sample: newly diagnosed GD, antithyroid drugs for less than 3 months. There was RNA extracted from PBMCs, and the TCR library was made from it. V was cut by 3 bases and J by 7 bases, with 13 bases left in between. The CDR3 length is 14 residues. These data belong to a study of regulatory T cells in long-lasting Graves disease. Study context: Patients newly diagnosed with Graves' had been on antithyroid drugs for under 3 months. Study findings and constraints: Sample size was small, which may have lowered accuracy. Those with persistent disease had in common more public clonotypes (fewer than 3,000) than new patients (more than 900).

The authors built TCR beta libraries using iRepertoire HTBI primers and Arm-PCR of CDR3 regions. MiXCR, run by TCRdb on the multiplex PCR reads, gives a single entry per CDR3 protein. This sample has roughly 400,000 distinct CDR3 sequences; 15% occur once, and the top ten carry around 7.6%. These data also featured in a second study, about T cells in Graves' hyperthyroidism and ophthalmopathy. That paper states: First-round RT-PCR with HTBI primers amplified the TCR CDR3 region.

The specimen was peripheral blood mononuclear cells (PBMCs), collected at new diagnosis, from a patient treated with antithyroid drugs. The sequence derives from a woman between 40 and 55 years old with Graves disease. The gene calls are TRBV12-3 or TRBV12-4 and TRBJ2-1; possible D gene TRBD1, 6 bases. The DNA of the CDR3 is TGTGCCAGCAGTTTGGGGGCTAGCCCGAATGAGCAGTTCTTC. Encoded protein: CASSLGASPNEQFF.